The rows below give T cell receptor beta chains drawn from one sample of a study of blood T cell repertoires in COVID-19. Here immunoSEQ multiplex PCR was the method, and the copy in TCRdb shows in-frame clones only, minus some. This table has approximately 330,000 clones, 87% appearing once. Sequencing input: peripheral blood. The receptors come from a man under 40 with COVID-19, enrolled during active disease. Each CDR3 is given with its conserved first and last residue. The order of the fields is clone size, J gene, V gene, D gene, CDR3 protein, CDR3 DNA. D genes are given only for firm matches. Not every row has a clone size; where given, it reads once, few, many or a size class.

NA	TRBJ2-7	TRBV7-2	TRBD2	CASSLNLASGGYEQYF	TGTGCCAGCAGCTTAAATTTGGCTAGCGGGGGCTACGAGCAGTACTTC
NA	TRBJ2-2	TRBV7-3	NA	CASSLGGGQYHGELFF	TGTGCCAGCAGCTTAGGAGGGGGACAGTATCACGGGGAGCTGTTTTTT
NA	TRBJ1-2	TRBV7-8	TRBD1	CASSLAFWTGSGYTF	TGTGCCAGCAGCTTAGCGTTTTGGACAGGGAGCGGCTACACCTTC
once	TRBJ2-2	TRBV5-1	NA	CASSLSSVNTGELFF	TGCGCCAGCAGCTTGTCTAGCGTGAACACCGGGGAGCTGTTTTTT
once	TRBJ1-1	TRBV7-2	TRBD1	CASSATGGGTEAFF	TGTGCCAGCAGCGCCACAGGGGGTGGAACTGAAGCTTTCTTT
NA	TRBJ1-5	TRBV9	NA	CASSVDPAVNQPQHF	TGTGCCAGCAGCGTAGATCCGGCGGTGAATCAGCCCCAGCATTTT
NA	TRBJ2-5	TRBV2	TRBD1	CASKDRVNQETQYF	TGTGCCAGCAAGGACAGGGTAAATCAAGAGACCCAGTACTTC
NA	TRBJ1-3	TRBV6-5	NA	CASTALEAEGNTIYF	TGTGCCAGCACCGCACTGGAGGCAGAGGGAAACACCATATATTTT
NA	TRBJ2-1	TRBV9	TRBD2	CASSGGGGDNYNEQFF	TGTGCCAGCAGCGGAGGCGGGGGGGATAACTACAATGAGCAGTTCTTC
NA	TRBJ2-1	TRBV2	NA	CASRGRGASYNEQFF	TGTGCCAGCAGAGGAAGGGGCGCGTCCTACAATGAGCAGTTCTTC
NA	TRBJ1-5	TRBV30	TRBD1	CAWGQGDLQPQHF	TGTGCCTGGGGACAGGGGGACCTCCAGCCCCAGCATTTT
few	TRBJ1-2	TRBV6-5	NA	CASSYSANDRGGYTF	TGTGCCAGCAGTTACTCCGCAAATGACCGCGGGGGCTACACCTTC
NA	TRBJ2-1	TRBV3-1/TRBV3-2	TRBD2	CASSHYSGGSYNEQFF	TGTGCCAGCAGCCACTACAGCGGGGGCTCCTACAATGAGCAGTTCTTC
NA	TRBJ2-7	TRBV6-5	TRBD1	CASSYYGQGDSYEQYF	TGTGCCAGCAGTTACTACGGACAGGGGGACTCCTACGAGCAGTACTTC
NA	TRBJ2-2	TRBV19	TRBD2	CASSRLAGGNTGELFF	TGTGCCAGTAGTAGGCTAGCGGGAGGCAACACCGGGGAGCTGTTTTTT
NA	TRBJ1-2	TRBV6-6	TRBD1	CASSYEITGDGYTF	TGTGCCAGCAGTTACGAGATTACAGGGGATGGCTACACCTTC
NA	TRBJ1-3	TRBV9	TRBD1	CASSETTGGLNTIYF	TGTGCCAGCAGCGAAACGACAGGGGGCTTAAACACCATATATTTT
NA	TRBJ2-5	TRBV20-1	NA	CSASIQQGKETQYF	TGCAGTGCTAGTATTCAACAGGGAAAAGAGACCCAGTACTTC
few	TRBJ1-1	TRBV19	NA	CASTRGMNTEAFF	TGTGCCAGTACTCGGGGGATGAACACTGAAGCTTTCTTT
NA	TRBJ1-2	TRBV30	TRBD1	CAWWPGQDYGYTF	TGTGCCTGGTGGCCGGGACAGGACTATGGCTACACCTTC
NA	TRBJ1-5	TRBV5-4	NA	CASSLGGQTSNQPQHF	TGTGCCAGCAGCTTGGGGGGACAAACGAGCAATCAGCCCCAGCATTTT
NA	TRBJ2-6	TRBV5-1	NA	CASSPAWTLSGANVLTF	TGCGCCAGCAGCCCCGCCTGGACACTCTCTGGGGCCAACGTCCTGACTTTC
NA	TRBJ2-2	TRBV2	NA	CASRYSGELFF	TGTGCCAGCAGATATTCCGGGGAGCTGTTTTTT
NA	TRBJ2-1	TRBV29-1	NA	CSEAQYGNEQFF	TGCAGCGAAGCACAGTACGGCAATGAGCAGTTCTTC
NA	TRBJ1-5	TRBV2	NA	CASSFQGPRVQPQHF	TGTGCCAGCAGTTTTCAGGGGCCGAGGGTTCAGCCCCAGCATTTT
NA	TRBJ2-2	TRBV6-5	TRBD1	CATQGSNTGELFF	TGTGCCACACAGGGGTCAAACACCGGGGAGCTGTTTTTT
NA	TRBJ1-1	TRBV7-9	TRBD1	CASSSRRGQMNTEAFF	TGTGCCAGCAGCTCTAGAAGGGGACAGATGAACACTGAAGCTTTCTTT
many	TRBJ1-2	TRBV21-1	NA	CASSITDRGLGYGYTF	TGTGCCAGCAGCATAACGGACAGGGGATTAGGGTATGGCTACACCTTC
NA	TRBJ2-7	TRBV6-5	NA	CASSYAEGAGEQYF	TGTGCCAGCAGTTACGCGGAGGGGGCTGGGGAGCAGTACTTC
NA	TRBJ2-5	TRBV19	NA	CASSIAGDRSQETQYF	TGTGCCAGTAGTATAGCAGGTGACAGAAGCCAAGAGACCCAGTACTTC
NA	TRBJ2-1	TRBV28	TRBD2	CASSFMGLALHNEQFF	TGTGCCAGCAGTTTTATGGGACTAGCATTACACAATGAGCAGTTCTTC
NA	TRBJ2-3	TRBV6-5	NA	CASSWTEGDTQYF	TGTGCCAGCAGTTGGACTGAGGGAGATACGCAGTATTTT
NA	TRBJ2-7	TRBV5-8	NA	CASSFSLYEQYF	TGTGCCAGCAGCTTTTCCCTCTACGAGCAGTACTTC
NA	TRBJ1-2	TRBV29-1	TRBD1	CSAGQGLEYGYTF	TGCAGCGCTGGACAGGGACTCGAATATGGCTACACCTTC
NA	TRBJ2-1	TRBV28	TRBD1	CASSFFSLNRDREGEQFF	TGTGCCAGCAGTTTTTTTTCGCTAAACCGGGACAGGGAAGGTGAGCAGTTCTTC
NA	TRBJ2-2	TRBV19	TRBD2	CASRRLAGGRDTGELFF	TGTGCCAGCAGGAGGCTAGCGGGAGGGCGGGACACCGGGGAGCTGTTTTTT
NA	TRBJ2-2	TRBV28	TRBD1	CASSPGQGARWGTGELFF	TGTGCCAGCAGTCCGGGACAGGGGGCGCGGTGGGGCACCGGGGAGCTGTTTTTT
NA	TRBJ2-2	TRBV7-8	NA	CASSHDLRRGLRTTGELFF	TGTGCCAGCAGCCATGACCTCCGGCGGGGACTCCGGACCACCGGGGAGCTGTTTTTT
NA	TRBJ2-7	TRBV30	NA	CAWSTGTYEQYF	TGTGCCTGGAGTACAGGGACCTACGAGCAGTACTTC
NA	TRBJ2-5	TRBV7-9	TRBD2	CASSLAWVAGEETQYF	TGTGCCAGCAGCTTAGCTTGGGTAGCGGGGGAAGAGACCCAGTACTTC
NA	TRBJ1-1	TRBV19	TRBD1	CASRQGGTEAFF	TGTGCCAGCCGACAGGGAGGCACTGAAGCTTTCTTT
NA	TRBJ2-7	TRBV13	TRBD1	CASIPGGQGYHEQYF	TGTGCCAGCATCCCCGGCGGACAGGGGTATCACGAGCAGTACTTC
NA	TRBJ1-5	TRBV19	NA	CASSIDRGVGQPQHF	TGTGCCAGTAGTATAGATCGGGGGGTTGGTCAGCCCCAGCATTTT
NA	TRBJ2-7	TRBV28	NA	CASSPASEASYEQYF	TGTGCCAGCAGCCCAGCTAGCGAGGCTTCCTACGAGCAGTACTTC
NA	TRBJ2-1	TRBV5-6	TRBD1	CASSSRTGGAYNEQFF	TGTGCCAGCAGCTCCCGGACAGGGGGCGCCTACAATGAGCAGTTCTTC
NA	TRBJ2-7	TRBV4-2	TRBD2	CASSHHPLAGGPYEQYF	TGTGCCAGCAGCCACCACCCTCTAGCGGGAGGCCCGTACGAGCAGTACTTC
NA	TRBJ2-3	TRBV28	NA	CASSLADFSTDTQYF	TGTGCCAGCAGTTTAGCGGACTTTAGCACAGATACGCAGTATTTT
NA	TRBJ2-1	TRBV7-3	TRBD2	CASSSGLAGGKQFF	TGTGCCAGCAGCTCTGGACTAGCGGGGGGGAAGCAGTTCTTC
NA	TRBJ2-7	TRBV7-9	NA	CASSPGHIYEQYF	TGTGCCAGCAGCCCCGGACATATCTACGAGCAGTACTTC
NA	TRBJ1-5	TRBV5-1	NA	CASSLDFNQPQHF	TGCGCCAGCAGCTTGGACTTTAATCAGCCCCAGCATTTT
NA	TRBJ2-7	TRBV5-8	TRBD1	CASSSAISPGQGAYYEQYF	TGTGCCAGCAGCTCGGCCATTTCTCCGGGACAGGGGGCGTACTACGAGCAGTACTTC
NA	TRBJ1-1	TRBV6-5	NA	CASSYSEGTEAFF	TGTGCCAGCAGTTACAGCGAGGGCACTGAAGCTTTCTTT
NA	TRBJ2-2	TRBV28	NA	CASSLGGTNTGELFF	TGTGCCAGCAGTTTAGGCGGGACGAACACCGGGGAGCTGTTTTTT
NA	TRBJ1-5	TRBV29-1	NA	CSAGHGNQPQHF	TGCAGCGCGGGACACGGCAATCAGCCCCAGCATTTT
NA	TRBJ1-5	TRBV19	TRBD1	CASSTGTGIQPQHF	TGTGCCAGTAGTACTGGGACAGGGATCCAGCCCCAGCATTTT
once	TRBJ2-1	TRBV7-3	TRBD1	CASSRTPQGIDNEQFF	TGTGCCAGCAGCCGAACCCCACAGGGGATCGACAATGAGCAGTTCTTC
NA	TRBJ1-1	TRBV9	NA	CASSVFGNTEAFF	TGTGCCAGCAGCGTATTCGGGAACACTGAAGCTTTCTTT
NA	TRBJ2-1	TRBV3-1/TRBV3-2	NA	CASSQTTAYYNEQFF	TGTGCCAGCAGCCAAACGACAGCTTACTACAATGAGCAGTTCTTC
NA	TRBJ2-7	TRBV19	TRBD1	CASSTWDRGSYEQYF	TGTGCCAGTAGTACCTGGGACAGGGGCTCCTACGAGCAGTACTTC